Below are 31 T cell receptor beta chains sequenced from a single sample in a study of beta chain features in type 1 diabetes (dated by TCRdb to between 2017 and 2018). General conclusions and limits of the study: A moderate but significant shortening of TCRB CDR3 length was observed in type 1 diabetes patients in all four CD4+ subsets.

Library prep was done by the immunoSEQ multiplex PCR assay. All of the isolated RNA was reverse transcribed with the High Capacity cDNA Reverse Transcription Kit, so expressed TCRB transcripts were sequenced. The table comes from immuneACCESS by way of TCRdb, which keeps in-frame sequences with V and J called. Part of the clones is missing from these tables; in studies checked, under half for an unresolved V gene and the rest for unknown reasons. In all, the sample holds about 650,000 clones, and roughly 12% of those were seen once. The ten top clones hold more than 0.09% of the sample. These receptors have no identified antigens. Sequenced sample: naive CD4+ T cells from blood. The cell subset or site label corresponds to: true naive CD4+ T cells. The source is a man aged 25 to 40 with type 1 diabetes.

The rearrangement links TRBV11-2 to TRBJ2-2, with TRBD1 as a possible D gene (6 bases). CDR3 length: 16 residues. Trimming shortened V by 1 base and J by 3 bases, and 12 bases separated the two germline ends. Per germline, CDR1 SGHAT and CDR2 FQNNGV. CDR3: CASSLVAGADTGELFF. The CDR3 nucleotides read TGTGCCAGCAGCTTAGTGGCAGGGGCGGACACCGGGGAGCTGTTTTTT.

This clone appeared a few times. The genes are TRBV19 and TRBJ1-2, with D unclear. Germline CDR1 is LNHDA and CDR2 is SQIVND (reference sequence). V was trimmed by 1 base and J by 3 bases, leaving 9 bases between them. The CDR3 runs 14 residues. DNA for the CDR3: TGTGCCAGTAGTATAGTTTCTCGGGACTATGGCTACACCTTC. As protein: CASSIVSRDYGYTF.

This clone was seen only a few times. One end of the junction fails to match germline, which may point to a read error. J is TRBJ2-1 and V is TRBV6-1, with D perhaps matching TRBD1 or TRBD2 (5 bases each). Germline values: CDR1 MNHNS, CDR2 SASEGT. This CDR3 is 17 amino acids long. CDR3 coding DNA: TGTGCCATCAGTGAGAGGGGTAGAAACGGGAATTACAATGAGCAGTTCTTC. It codes for CAISERGRNGNYNEQFF.

The chain combines TRBV29-1 with TRBJ2-2; D is unresolved. This CDR3 region has 10 residues. Germline CDR1 reads SQVTM; CDR2 reads ANQGSEA. Trimming removed 6 bases from V and 5 bases from J, with 4 bases in between. CDR3 bases: TGCAGCGTGTTAACCGGGGAGCTGTTTTTT. This translates into CSVLTGELFF.

J is TRBJ2-1 and V is TRBV5-4, with TRBD2 as a possible D gene (6 bases). Trimming removed 3 bases from V and 7 bases from J, with 14 bases in between. This CDR3 is 14 amino acids long. The germline V gene has CDR1 SGHNT and CDR2 YYREEE (reference sequence). CDR3 sequence reads: CASSWAGTPNEQFF. CDR3 DNA: TGTGCCAGCAGCTGGGCCGGGACTCCGAATGAGCAGTTCTTC.

This chain uses TRBV28 with TRBJ2-1, with TRBD1 identical over 9 bases. After removal of 0 bases from V and 9 bases from J, the junction contained 9 bases not matched to a gene. CDR3 length: 16 amino acids. The V gene's germline CDR1 is MDHEN and CDR2 SYDVKM. The CDR3 sequence is CASSLWGQGKGGEQFF. CDR3 in DNA: TGTGCCAGCAGTTTATGGGGACAGGGCAAAGGAGGTGAGCAGTTCTTC.

This clone was detected a few times. This chain connects TRBV29-1 to TRBJ2-2; 10 bases line up with TRBD1. The germline V gene encodes CDR1 SQVTM and CDR2 ANQGSEA. J lost 7 bases, V lost 4 bases, and 3 bases had no gene match. The CDR3 is 13 amino acids. For the CDR3, the DNA is TGCAGCGTTGTTGGACAGGGGGACGGGGAGCTGTTTTTT. Translation: CSVVGQGDGELFF.

This rearrangement joins TRBV28 to TRBJ2-1, with D tentatively TRBD2 (6 bases). The V and J ends lost 8 bases and 4 bases respectively, with 12 bases between them. The germline CDR1 and CDR2 sequences are MDHEN and SYDVKM. This CDR3 comprises 13 residues. The CDR3 loop is CASGGRIYNEQFF. DNA of the CDR3: TGTGCCAGCGGGGGGAGAATATACAATGAGCAGTTCTTC.

This clone showed up just a few times. The chain is built from TRBV7-9 and TRBJ2-1; D remains ambiguous. Trimming stripped 4 bases from V and 0 bases from J, with 10 bases between. This CDR3 has 15 amino acids. The germline gives CDR1 SEHNR, CDR2 FQNEAQ (reference sequence). The CDR3 sequence: CASSSDLGSYNEQFF. DNA of the CDR3: TGTGCCAGCAGCTCCGATCTGGGCTCCTACAATGAGCAGTTCTTC.

The chain carries TRBV28 and TRBJ2-1, with D possibly matching TRBD2 (5 bases). Trimming removed 5 bases at V and 15 bases at J, with 14 bases between. Germline V gene lookup returns CDR1 MDHEN and CDR2 SYDVKM. The CDR3 is made up of 11 amino acids. CDR3 coding DNA: TGTGCCAGCAGTCAGAGGGCAGGACGGTTCTTC. Residues: CASSQRAGRFF.

This chain joins TRBV6-1 and TRBJ2-1, with D possibly being TRBD1 (6 bases). The CDR3 loop spans 15 amino acids. Trimming took 2 bases from V and 1 from J, leaving 9 bases between them. Germline lookup yields CDR1 MNHNS and CDR2 SASEGT. In nucleotides, the CDR3 is TGTGCCAGCAGTGAAACAGGGTGGTCCTACAATGAGCAGTTCTTC. Translated, it gives CASSETGWSYNEQFF.

The DNA of the CDR3 is TGTGCCAGTAGTATAGCGGAGGTGACTGAAGCTTTCTTT. As protein: CASSIAEVTEAFF. V is TRBV19 and J is TRBJ1-1; D unresolved. The CDR3 consists of 13 residues. Germline V lookup: CDR1 LNHDA, CDR2 SQIVND (reference sequence). The germline V and J ends were trimmed by 1 base and 5 bases, with 8 bases remaining between them. Supplemented by reference TRBV19 and TRBJ1-1, the full variable domain reads DGGITQSPKYLFRKEGQNVTLSCEQNLNHDAMYWYRQDPGQGLRLIYYSQIVNDFQKGDIAEGYSVSREKKESFPLTVTSAQKNPTAFYLCASSIAEVTEAFFGQGTRLTVV.

This clone was seen a handful of times. The chain uses TRBV7-2 and TRBJ2-5, with TRBD1 as a possible D gene (5 bases). The CDR3 is 15 amino acids. Trimming stripped 1 base from V and 1 base from J, with 10 bases between. Germline assignment: CDR1 SGHTA and CDR2 FQGNSA. The CDR3 is CASSLGGGRQETQYF. The CDR3 nucleotides are TGTGCCAGCAGCTTAGGGGGCGGACGCCAAGAGACCCAGTACTTC.

The chain is built from TRBV7-3 and TRBJ2-1; TRBD2 matches at 10 bases. Trimming removed 4 bases from V and 7 bases from J; junction bases left unmatched: 7. There are 15 residues in the CDR3. The germline V gene encodes CDR1 SGHTA and CDR2 FQGTGA. The CDR3 reads CASSSQAGGPNEQFF. CDR3 bases: TGTGCCAGCAGCTCCCAAGCGGGGGGGCCGAATGAGCAGTTCTTC.

The chain links TRBV5-4 to TRBJ2-2, with a possible D match to TRBD2 (6 bases). V lost 2 bases, J lost 6 bases, and 8 bases lay in between. This CDR3 spans 13 amino acids. Germline-derived CDR1 and CDR2 are SGHNT and YYREEE (reference sequence). Written as DNA, the CDR3 is TGTGCCAGCAGCTTAAGGGAGGCCGGGGAGCTGTTTTTT. It specifies CASSLREAGELFF.

In this sample, this clone turned up a few times. This CDR3 reads CASSEARSANTGELFF. In DNA, the CDR3 is TGTGCCAGCAGTGAAGCCAGGTCAGCGAACACCGGGGAGCTGTTTTTT. The chain is built from TRBV2 and TRBJ2-2; D not certain. V was pared by 0 bases and J by 0 bases, with 8 bases between. CDR3 size: 16 residues. Per germline, CDR1 SNHLY and CDR2 FYNNEI.

This clone was seen only a few times. The chain recombines TRBV6-5 with TRBJ2-1; the D call may be TRBD1 or TRBD2 (5 bases each). The CDR3 contains 14 residues. V was shortened by 5 bases and J by 4 bases, with 12 bases between the two germline ends. The germline V gene has CDR1 MNHEY and CDR2 SVGAGI. In DNA, the CDR3 is TGTGCCAGCAGTCCCGGGACCTCATACAATGAGCAGTTCTTC. Encoded protein: CASSPGTSYNEQFF.

Of note for this clone: This sample also contains other DNA sequences that code for the same CDR3. Here the CDR3 reads CASSVVSGSTDTQYF. CDR3 DNA: TGTGCCAGCAGCGTAGTATCGGGTAGCACAGATACGCAGTATTTT. This chain connects TRBV9 to TRBJ2-3, with D hard to call. Trimming removed 0 bases at V and 0 bases at J, with 8 bases between. Germline CDR1 and CDR2: SGDLS and YYNGEE. The CDR3 is made up of 15 amino acids.

The chain has TRBV25-1 and TRBJ2-2; no clear D. This CDR3 has 14 residues. The V gene's germline CDR1 is MGHDK and CDR2 SYGVNS. Trimming shortened V by 7 bases and J by 0 bases, and 9 bases separated the two germline ends. The CDR3 loop is CASTPYANTGELFF. CDR3 coding DNA: TGTGCCAGCACCCCGTATGCGAACACCGGGGAGCTGTTTTTT.

The table lists this clone with a count of one. The J gene is TRBJ1-5, the V gene TRBV15; D gene uncertain. Germline CDR1 and CDR2: LNHNV and YYDKDF (reference sequence). The V end was cut by 4 bases, the J end by 9 bases, with 19 bases between. The CDR3 is 15 residues long. The CDR3 DNA reads as TGTGCCACCAGCATCCCCGGAGGGCCCCAAGGGCCCCAGCATTTT. Protein product: CATSIPGGPQGPQHF.

This clone was counted a few times. Within the sample, other DNA sequences also encode this same CDR3. The chain uses TRBV5-1 and TRBJ1-3; D unresolved. CDR1 SGHRS and CDR2 YFSETQ come from the germline V gene. The CDR3 consists of 14 residues. With 3 bases removed from V and 0 bases from J, the gap between germline ends came to 7 bases. CDR3 in DNA: TGCGCCAGCAGCTCGGGAGACTCTGGAAACACCATATATTTT. Its translation is CASSSGDSGNTIYF. Together with reference TRBV5-1 and TRBJ1-3, the CDR3 gives the full variable domain: KAGVTQTPRYLIKTRGQQVTLSCSPISGHRSVSWYQQTPGQGLQFLFEYFSETQRNKGNFPGRFSGRQFSNSRSEMNVSTLELGDSALYLCASSSGDSGNTIYFGEGSWLTVV.

This clone was picked up a small number of times. The genes are TRBV4-2 and TRBJ1-6, with 7 bases fitting TRBD1. The V segment lost 4 bases and the J segment 7 bases; nucleotides outside the gene matches: 10. The CDR3 is 16 residues long. The germline gives CDR1 LGHNA, CDR2 YNFKEQ. The CDR3 here is CASSPFDRDQNSPLHF. CDR3 bases: TGTGCCAGCAGCCCGTTCGACAGGGATCAAAATTCACCCCTCCACTTT.

V is TRBV11-2 and J is TRBJ2-1; D assignment may be TRBD1 or TRBD2 (5 bases each). Trimming left V 5 bases short and J 8 bases short, with 16 bases between. The length of the CDR3 is 14 residues. Germline CDR1 and CDR2: SGHAT and FQNNGV. The CDR3 region is CASSIPGRFHEQFF. CDR3 sequence (DNA): TGTGCCAGCAGCATACCGGGACGGTTCCATGAGCAGTTCTTC.

The chain uses TRBV5-4 and TRBJ2-7, with no clear D. The CDR3 covers 13 residues. Per the germline V gene, CDR1 is SGHNT and CDR2 is YYREEE (reference sequence). The V end was cut by 4 bases, the J end by 0 bases, with 8 bases between. The CDR3 DNA sequence: TGTGCCAGCAGCCCGACTGACTCCTACGAGCAGTACTTC. This encodes CASSPTDSYEQYF.

This clone has a handful of counts. The rearrangement joins TRBV6-5 to TRBJ1-6; 8 nucleotides line up with TRBD1. Germline CDR1 and CDR2: MNHEY and SVGAGI. The ends lost 6 bases at V and 6 bases at J; junction bases unmatched: 7. CDR3 length equals 15 residues. The CDR3 protein is CASRGGQGINSPLHF. The CDR3 nucleotides are TGTGCCAGCAGGGGCGGACAGGGTATTAATTCACCCCTCCACTTT.

In its sample, this clone was seen a few times. This sequence joins TRBV5-1 and TRBJ1-2; D gene uncertain. The germline V and J ends were trimmed by 1 base and 2 bases, with 9 bases remaining between them. CDR1 SGHRS and CDR2 YFSETQ come from the germline V gene. This CDR3 has 14 residues. CDR3 residues: CASSLSQENYGYTF. The CDR3 bases are TGCGCCAGCAGCTTGTCCCAGGAGAACTATGGCTACACCTTC.

The rearrangement links TRBV5-1 to TRBJ2-7; D ambiguous. V was trimmed by 4 bases and J by 0 bases, leaving 5 bases between them. This CDR3 is 12 amino acids long. Germline V CDR1 and CDR2: SGHRS, YFSETQ. The CDR3 is CASSPTSYEQYF. CDR3 sequence (DNA): TGCGCCAGCAGCCCCACCTCCTACGAGCAGTACTTC.

This clone has a handful of counts. The V call is TRBV6-1, the J call TRBJ1-5; TRBD1 matches at 9 bases. Trimming removed 4 bases from V and 0 bases from J; junction bases left unmatched: 4. The CDR3 contains 16 residues. Germline V gives CDR1 MNHNS, CDR2 SASEGT. As DNA, the CDR3 is TGTGCCAGCAGTGCGAACAGGGGGCCTAGCAATCAGCCCCAGCATTTT. This gives the protein CASSANRGPSNQPQHF.

V is TRBV18 and J is TRBJ1-2; 8 bases match TRBD1. The ends lost 6 bases at V and 2 bases at J; junction bases unmatched: 8. The CDR3 consists of 15 residues. Germline V gives CDR1 KGHSH, CDR2 LQKENI. CDR3 DNA sequence: TGTGCCAGCTCGGTCGGCAGGGGGCAGAACTATGGCTACACCTTC. Translated: CASSVGRGQNYGYTF.

The chain carries TRBV11-1 and TRBJ2-3; D gene unclear. Germline CDR1 and CDR2: SGHAT and FQDESV (reference sequence). The CDR3 is made up of 13 amino acids. V dropped 5 bases and J dropped 4 bases, with 10 bases sitting between them. The CDR3 nucleotides read TGTGCCAGCAGCCCCACGAGAGCAGATACGCAGTATTTT. This gives the protein CASSPTRADTQYF.

J is TRBJ2-7 and V is TRBV7-2; the D gene is possibly TRBD1 (6 bases). The germline V gene encodes CDR1 SGHTA and CDR2 FQGNSA. V lost 5 bases and J 0 bases, leaving 14 bases between the germline ends. The CDR3 is 15 residues long. The CDR3 sequence: CASSAGQSSSYEQYF. CDR3 nucleotides: TGTGCCAGCAGCGCCGGACAGAGCTCCTCCTACGAGCAGTACTTC.